Listed here are 24 T cell receptor beta chains from one sample, sequenced in a study of T cell responses to AZD1222 COVID-19 vaccine. Using immunoSEQ multiplex PCR, the repertoire was profiled, and TCRdb retains in-frame clones only, with some absent. This table has about 140,000 clones, about 90% appearing once. The material sequenced was peripheral blood, taken on day 0 of AZD1222 vaccination. The receptors derive from an adult in good health.

Notes on this clone: One junction end disagrees with the germline gene, perhaps due to a read error. This chain uses TRBV5-1 with TRBJ2-1; no firm D call. This CDR3 is built from 15 residues. The V gene's germline CDR1 is SGHRS and CDR2 YFSETQ. CDR3 sequence (DNA): TGCGCCAGCAGCCCCCTTCCGACCCTCTACAATGGGCAGTTCTTC. Amino acids: CASSPLPTLYNGQFF.

The chain has TRBV27 and TRBJ1-1; no clear D gene. The germline V gene has CDR1 MNHEY and CDR2 SMNVEV (reference sequence). V shed 2 bases and J shed 5 bases, with 18 bases lying between them. The CDR3 length is 16 residues. The CDR3: CASSLHGFLSYTEAFF. As DNA, the CDR3 is TGTGCCAGCAGTTTACACGGTTTTTTGTCGTATACTGAAGCTTTCTTT.

As DNA, the CDR3 is TGTGCCAGTCAACCGCCAGGGGGGAAAGGCTACACCTTC. This codes for CASQPPGGKGYTF. The chain couples TRBV6-5 to TRBJ1-2; TRBD1 aligns across 7 bases. The V gene end was trimmed by 9 bases and the J gene end by 8 bases; junction bases not matched to a gene: 12. CDR1 MNHEY and CDR2 SVGAGI come from the germline V gene. The CDR3 is 13 amino acids.

The chain joins TRBV15 to TRBJ1-5; D gene unclear. Trimming pared 4 bases from V and 2 bases from J, leaving 12 bases between. CDR3 length: 15 amino acids. Germline CDR1 LNHNV, CDR2 YYDKDF (reference sequence). The CDR3 reads CATSTTFTGNQPQHF. Here the CDR3 DNA reads TGTGCCACCAGCACGACCTTTACGGGCAATCAGCCCCAGCATTTT.

This chain links TRBV7-6 with TRBJ2-2, with no clear D. In germline, CDR1 is SGHVS, CDR2 FNYEAQ. Trimming took 0 bases from V and 1 from J, leaving 6 bases between them. This CDR3 region has 15 residues. CDR3 coding DNA: TGTGCCAGCAGCTTAGCGACAAGGAACACCGGGGAGCTGTTTTTT. Its translation: CASSLATRNTGELFF.

The sample holds a few counts of this clone. The V and J genes are TRBV19 and TRBJ2-3; the match to TRBD2 covers 8 bases. V dropped 4 bases and J dropped 5; count of bases not matched to a gene: 8. Germline V gene lookup returns CDR1 LNHDA and CDR2 SQIVND (reference sequence). The CDR3 is 15 amino acids. The CDR3 coding sequence is TGTGCCAGTAGTAGGACTAGCCCAGGGGTAGATACGCAGTATTTT. This gives the protein CASSRTSPGVDTQYF.

The chain uses TRBV5-1 and TRBJ2-4; TRBD2 is a possible D gene (6 bases). Trimming cost V 0 bases and J 2 bases, with 15 bases left between them. This CDR3 has 17 amino acids. Germline CDR1 is SGHRS and CDR2 is YFSETQ. Written as DNA, the CDR3 is TGCGCCAGCAGCTTGGATACGGCGGCGGGACCCAAAAACATTCAGTACTTC. Translating it yields CASSLDTAAGPKNIQYF.

This clone showed up just a few times. This chain links TRBV9 with TRBJ1-3; no reliable D call. Germline CDR1 and CDR2: SGDLS and YYNGEE. The V end was cut by 0 bases, the J end by 0 bases, with 13 bases between. The CDR3 length is 17 residues. The CDR3 protein is CASSVDPGFDSGNTIYF. As DNA, the CDR3 is TGTGCCAGCAGCGTAGATCCCGGTTTCGACTCTGGAAACACCATATATTTT.

This clone was detected only once. The chain links TRBV4-3 to TRBJ1-2, with a weak D call TRBD1 (5 bases). The CDR3 covers 16 residues. CDR1 and CDR2 (germline): LGHNA, YSLEER. V lost 1 base, J lost 3 bases, and 15 bases lay in between. The CDR3, as DNA: TGCGCCAGCAGCCAAGCCGCTGCGGGACCCGACTATGGCTACACCTTC. This gives the protein CASSQAAAGPDYGYTF.

CDR3 coding DNA: TGTGCCACCAGCCCCCTCCCACCCCAGCGCTCTGGAAACACCATATATTTT. Its protein product is CATSPLPPQRSGNTIYF. The chain combines TRBV15 with TRBJ1-3; D call uncertain. Germline assignment: CDR1 LNHNV and CDR2 YYDKDF (reference sequence). The V and J ends lost 5 bases and 0 bases respectively, with 17 bases between them. The CDR3 is 17 residues long.

The chain links TRBV4-1 to TRBJ1-4; no clear D. The V gene lost 3 bases and the J gene lost 8 bases, with 10 bases spanning the gap. CDR1 and CDR2 (germline): MGHRA, YSYEKL. The CDR3 totals 13 residues. CDR3 coding DNA: TGCGCCAGCAGCCAGGCCCAGGTGGAAAAACTGTTTTTT. The encoded protein is CASSQAQVEKLFF.

V gene TRBV12-3 or TRBV12-4 combines with J gene TRBJ1-6; D call uncertain. Between the trimmed V and J ends, which lost 3 bases and 7 bases, there was a span of 7 bases. The CDR3 has 13 amino acids. The CDR3, as DNA: TGTGCCAGCAGTTTCTGGGAAAATTCACCCCTCCACTTT. Its translation is CASSFWENSPLHF.

The chain is built from TRBV7-2 and TRBJ1-5; 9 nucleotides agree with TRBD1. Germline V gene lookup returns CDR1 SGHTA and CDR2 FQGNSA. J gave up 1 base and V 0 bases, and 1 base lay outside the gene matches. CDR3 size: 16 residues. The CDR3 sequence: CASSLAGTGSNQPQHF. The CDR3 nucleotides are TGTGCCAGCAGCTTAGCAGGGACAGGGAGCAATCAGCCCCAGCATTTT. The full variable domain, with the rest looked up from reference TRBV7-2 and TRBJ1-5, is GAGVSQSPSNKVTEKGKDVELRCDPISGHTALYWYRQSLGQGLEFLIYFQGNSAPDKSGLPSDRFSAERTGGSVSTLTIQRTQQEDSAVYLCASSLAGTGSNQPQHFGDGTRLSIL.

The CDR3 sequence: CASTQGDRGRAGGEQFF. The CDR3 bases are TGTGCCAGCACCCAAGGGGACAGGGGGCGCGCTGGAGGTGAGCAGTTCTTC. This chain uses TRBV2 with TRBJ2-1, with TRBD1 matching over 12 bases. From germline, CDR1 is SNHLY and CDR2 FYNNEI. The V segment lost 7 bases and the J segment 9 bases; nucleotides outside the gene matches: 16. The CDR3 loop spans 17 amino acids.

CDR3 in amino acids: CASSYVGVNNSPLHF. CDR3 DNA sequence: TGTGCCAGCAGTTACGTGGGAGTCAATAATTCACCCCTCCACTTT. The chain is built from TRBV6-2 or TRBV6-3 and TRBJ1-6; D unresolved. The V gene's germline CDR1 is MNHEY and CDR2 SVGEGT. The CDR3 is 15 amino acids. The V end lost 2 bases, the J end lost 5 bases, and 10 bases lay between the germline ends.

The V gene is TRBV30, the J gene TRBJ1-3; the match to TRBD1 covers 7 bases. This CDR3 has 15 amino acids. The germline V gene encodes CDR1 GTSNPN and CDR2 SVGIG (reference sequence). V trimming: 5 bases; J trimming: 1 base; junction bases outside the gene matches: 8. The DNA of the CDR3 is TGTGCCTGGGGGGGACAGTCAGTTTCTGGAAACACCATATATTTT. This gives the protein CAWGGQSVSGNTIYF.

The rearrangement joins TRBV6-5 to TRBJ2-7, with D perhaps matching TRBD1 (6 bases). The germline CDR1 and CDR2 sequences are MNHEY and SVGAGI. Trimming pared 2 bases from V and 5 bases from J, leaving 10 bases between. This CDR3 has 13 residues. CDR3 sequence: CASSYGDTHEQYF. The CDR3, as DNA: TGTGCCAGCAGTTACGGGGACACCCACGAGCAGTACTTC.

The V gene is TRBV30, the J gene TRBJ1-4; D call uncertain. V dropped 2 bases and J dropped 7 bases, with 11 bases sitting between them. CDR3 length equals 13 residues. Germline V lookup: CDR1 GTSNPN, CDR2 SVGIG (reference sequence). DNA for the CDR3: TGTGCCTGGAGTCCAGGACCGGGTGAAAAACTGTTTTTT. This codes for CAWSPGPGEKLFF.

CDR3 bases: TGTGCCTGGAGCAGGGACAGGGGACTCTATGGCTACACCTTC. Protein: CAWSRDRGLYGYTF. V and J are TRBV30 and TRBJ1-2; 10 nucleotides agree with TRBD1. The junction had 5 bases not matched to a gene; V was cut back by 3 bases and J by 4 bases. The CDR3 totals 14 residues. Germline V gene sequence: CDR1 GTSNPN, CDR2 SVGIG (reference sequence).

CDR3 bases: TGCGCCAGCAGCTTGGGCAGTCTGAATGAAAAACTGTTTTTT. It specifies CASSLGSLNEKLFF. The V gene is TRBV5-1, the J gene TRBJ1-4; D gene ambiguous. Germline CDR1 is SGHRS and CDR2 is YFSETQ. This CDR3 comprises 14 residues. The ends were cut back, 0 bases at V and 5 bases at J, with 8 bases in the middle. Using reference TRBV5-1 and TRBJ1-4 for the parts outside the CDR3, the full variable domain is KAGVTQTPRYLIKTRGQQVTLSCSPISGHRSVSWYQQTPGQGLQFLFEYFSETQRNKGNFPGRFSGRQFSNSRSEMNVSTLELGDSALYLCASSLGSLNEKLFFGSGTQLSVL.

This chain connects TRBV4-3 to TRBJ1-4, with D uncertain. Germline V gives CDR1 LGHNA, CDR2 YSLEER. The CDR3 is 17 residues long. V lost 0 bases, J lost 8 bases, and 19 bases lay in between. CDR3 loop: CASSQEPSTLGGEKLFF. CDR3 in DNA: TGCGCCAGCAGCCAAGAACCGTCGACCCTGGGTGGGGAAAAACTGTTTTTT.

The gene calls are TRBV30 and TRBJ1-3, with D uncertain. Trimming removed 2 bases at V and 0 bases at J, with 5 bases between. This CDR3 is 13 amino acids long. Germline values: CDR1 GTSNPN, CDR2 SVGIG (reference sequence). CDR3 bases: TGTGCCTGGAGTCGGTTCTCTGGAAACACCATATATTTT. Its translation: CAWSRFSGNTIYF.

V is TRBV9 and J is TRBJ1-1; no definite D call. The germline V and J ends were trimmed by 0 bases and 1 base, with 4 bases remaining between them. Germline V gene sequence: CDR1 SGDLS, CDR2 YYNGEE. This CDR3 has 13 amino acids. CDR3 DNA: TGTGCCAGCAGCGTAGAACCGAACACTGAAGCTTTCTTT. Its protein product is CASSVEPNTEAFF.

The chain employs TRBV6-6 and TRBJ1-3; D remains ambiguous. With 6 bases removed from V and 2 bases from J, the gap between germline ends came to 5 bases. CDR1 is MNHNY and CDR2 is SVGAGI in the germline V gene (reference sequence). The CDR3 runs 12 residues. CDR3 in amino acids: CASREAGNTIYF. CDR3 coding DNA: TGTGCCAGCAGGGAAGCTGGAAACACCATATATTTT.